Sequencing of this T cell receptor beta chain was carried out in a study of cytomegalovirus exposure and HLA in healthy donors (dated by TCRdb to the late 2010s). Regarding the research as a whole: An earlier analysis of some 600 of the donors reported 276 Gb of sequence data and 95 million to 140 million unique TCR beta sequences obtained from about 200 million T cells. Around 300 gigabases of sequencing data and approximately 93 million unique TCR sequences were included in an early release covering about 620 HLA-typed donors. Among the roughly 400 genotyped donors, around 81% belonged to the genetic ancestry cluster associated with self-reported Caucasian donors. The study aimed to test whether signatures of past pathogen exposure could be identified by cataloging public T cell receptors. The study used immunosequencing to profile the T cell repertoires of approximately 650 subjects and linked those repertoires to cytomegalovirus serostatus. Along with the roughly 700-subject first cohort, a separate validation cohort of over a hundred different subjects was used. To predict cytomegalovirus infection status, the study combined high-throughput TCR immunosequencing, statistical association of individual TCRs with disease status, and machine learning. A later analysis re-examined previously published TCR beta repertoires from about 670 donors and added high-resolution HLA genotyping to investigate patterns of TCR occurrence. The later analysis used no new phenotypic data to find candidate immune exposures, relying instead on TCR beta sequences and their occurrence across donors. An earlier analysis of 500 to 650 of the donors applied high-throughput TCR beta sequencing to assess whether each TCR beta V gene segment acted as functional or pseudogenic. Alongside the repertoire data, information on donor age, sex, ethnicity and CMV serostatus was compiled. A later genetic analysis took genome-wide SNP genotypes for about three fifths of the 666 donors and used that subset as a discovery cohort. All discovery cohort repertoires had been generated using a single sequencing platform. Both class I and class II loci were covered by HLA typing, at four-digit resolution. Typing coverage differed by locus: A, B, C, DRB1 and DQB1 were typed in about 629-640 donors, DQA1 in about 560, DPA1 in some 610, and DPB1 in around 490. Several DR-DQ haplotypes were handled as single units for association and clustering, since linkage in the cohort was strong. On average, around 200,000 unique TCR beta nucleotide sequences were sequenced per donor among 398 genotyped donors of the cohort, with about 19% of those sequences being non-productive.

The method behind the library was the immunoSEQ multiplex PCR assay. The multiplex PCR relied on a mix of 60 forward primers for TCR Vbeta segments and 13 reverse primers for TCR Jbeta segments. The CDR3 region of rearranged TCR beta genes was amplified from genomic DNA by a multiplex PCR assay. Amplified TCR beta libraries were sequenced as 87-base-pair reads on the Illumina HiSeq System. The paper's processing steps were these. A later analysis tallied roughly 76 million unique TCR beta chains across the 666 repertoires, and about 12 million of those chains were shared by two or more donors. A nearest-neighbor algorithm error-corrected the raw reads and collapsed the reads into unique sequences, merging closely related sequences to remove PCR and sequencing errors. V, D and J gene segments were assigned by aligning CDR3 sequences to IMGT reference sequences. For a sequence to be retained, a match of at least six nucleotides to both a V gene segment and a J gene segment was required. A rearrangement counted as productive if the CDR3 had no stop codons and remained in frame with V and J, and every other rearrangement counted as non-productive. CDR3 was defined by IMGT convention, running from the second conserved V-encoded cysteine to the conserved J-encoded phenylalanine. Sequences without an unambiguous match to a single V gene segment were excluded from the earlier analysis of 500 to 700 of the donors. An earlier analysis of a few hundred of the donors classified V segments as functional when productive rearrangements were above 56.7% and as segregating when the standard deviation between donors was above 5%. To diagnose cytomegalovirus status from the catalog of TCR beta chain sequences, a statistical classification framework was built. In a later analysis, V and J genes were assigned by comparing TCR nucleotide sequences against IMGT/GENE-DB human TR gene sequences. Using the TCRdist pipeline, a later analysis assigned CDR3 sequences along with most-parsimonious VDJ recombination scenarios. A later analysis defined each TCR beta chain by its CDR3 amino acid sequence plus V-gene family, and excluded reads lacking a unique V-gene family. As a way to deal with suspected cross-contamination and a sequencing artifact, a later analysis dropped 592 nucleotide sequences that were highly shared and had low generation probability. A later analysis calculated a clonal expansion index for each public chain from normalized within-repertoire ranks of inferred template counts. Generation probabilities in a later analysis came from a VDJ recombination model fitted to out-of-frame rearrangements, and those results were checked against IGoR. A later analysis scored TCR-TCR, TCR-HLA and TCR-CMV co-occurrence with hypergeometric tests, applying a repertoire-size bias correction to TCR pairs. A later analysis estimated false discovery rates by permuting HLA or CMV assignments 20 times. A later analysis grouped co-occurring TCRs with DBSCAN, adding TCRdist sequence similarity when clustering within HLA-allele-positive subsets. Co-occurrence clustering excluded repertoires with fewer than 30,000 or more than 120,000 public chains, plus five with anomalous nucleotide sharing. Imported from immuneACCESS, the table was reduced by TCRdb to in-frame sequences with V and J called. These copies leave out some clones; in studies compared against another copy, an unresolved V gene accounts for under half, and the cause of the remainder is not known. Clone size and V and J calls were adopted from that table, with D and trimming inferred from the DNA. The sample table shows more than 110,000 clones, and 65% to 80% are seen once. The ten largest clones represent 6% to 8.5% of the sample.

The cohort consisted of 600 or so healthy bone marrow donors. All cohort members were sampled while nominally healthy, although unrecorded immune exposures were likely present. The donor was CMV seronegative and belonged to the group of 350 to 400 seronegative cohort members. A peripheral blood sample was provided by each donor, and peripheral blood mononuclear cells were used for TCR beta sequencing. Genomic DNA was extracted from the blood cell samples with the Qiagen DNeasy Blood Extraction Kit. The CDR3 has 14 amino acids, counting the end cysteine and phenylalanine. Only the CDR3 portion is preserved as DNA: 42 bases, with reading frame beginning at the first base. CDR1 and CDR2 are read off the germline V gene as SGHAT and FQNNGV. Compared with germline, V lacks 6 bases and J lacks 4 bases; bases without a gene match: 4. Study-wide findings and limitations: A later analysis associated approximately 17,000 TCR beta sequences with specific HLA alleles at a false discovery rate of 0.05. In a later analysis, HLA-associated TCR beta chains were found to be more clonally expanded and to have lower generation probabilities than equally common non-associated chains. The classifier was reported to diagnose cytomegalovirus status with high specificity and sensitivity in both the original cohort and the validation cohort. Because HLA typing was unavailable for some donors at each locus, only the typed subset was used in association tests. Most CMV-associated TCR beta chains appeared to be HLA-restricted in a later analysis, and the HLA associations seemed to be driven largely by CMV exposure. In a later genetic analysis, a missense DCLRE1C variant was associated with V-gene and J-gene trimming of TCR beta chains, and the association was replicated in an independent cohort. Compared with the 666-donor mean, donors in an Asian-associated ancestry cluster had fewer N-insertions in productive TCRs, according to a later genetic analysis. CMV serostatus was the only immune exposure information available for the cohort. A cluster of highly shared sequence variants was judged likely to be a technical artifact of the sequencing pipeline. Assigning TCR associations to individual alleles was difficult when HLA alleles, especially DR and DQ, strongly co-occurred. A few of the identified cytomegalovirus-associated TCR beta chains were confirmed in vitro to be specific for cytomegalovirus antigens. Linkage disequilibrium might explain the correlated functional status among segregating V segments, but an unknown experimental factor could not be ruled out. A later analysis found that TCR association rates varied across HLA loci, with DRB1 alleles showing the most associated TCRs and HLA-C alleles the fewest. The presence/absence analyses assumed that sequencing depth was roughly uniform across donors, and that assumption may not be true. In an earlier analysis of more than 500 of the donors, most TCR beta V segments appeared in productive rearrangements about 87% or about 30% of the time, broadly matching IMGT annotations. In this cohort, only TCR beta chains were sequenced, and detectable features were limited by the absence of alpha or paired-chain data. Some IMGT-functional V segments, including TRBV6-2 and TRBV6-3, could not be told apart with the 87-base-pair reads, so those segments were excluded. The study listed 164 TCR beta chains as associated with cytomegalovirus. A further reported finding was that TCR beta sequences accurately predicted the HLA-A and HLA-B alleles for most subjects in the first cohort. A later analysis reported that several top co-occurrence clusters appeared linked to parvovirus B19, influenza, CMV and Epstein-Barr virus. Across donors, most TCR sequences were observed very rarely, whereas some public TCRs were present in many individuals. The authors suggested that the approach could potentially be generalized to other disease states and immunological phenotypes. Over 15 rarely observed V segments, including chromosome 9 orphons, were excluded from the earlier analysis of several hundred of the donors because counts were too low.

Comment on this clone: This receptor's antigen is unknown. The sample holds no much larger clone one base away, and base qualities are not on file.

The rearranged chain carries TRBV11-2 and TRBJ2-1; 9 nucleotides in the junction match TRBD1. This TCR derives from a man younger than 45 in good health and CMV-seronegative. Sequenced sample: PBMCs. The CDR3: CASRPGQGYNEQFF. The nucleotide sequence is TGTGCCAGCAGGCCGGGACAGGGATACAATGAGCAGTTCTTC.